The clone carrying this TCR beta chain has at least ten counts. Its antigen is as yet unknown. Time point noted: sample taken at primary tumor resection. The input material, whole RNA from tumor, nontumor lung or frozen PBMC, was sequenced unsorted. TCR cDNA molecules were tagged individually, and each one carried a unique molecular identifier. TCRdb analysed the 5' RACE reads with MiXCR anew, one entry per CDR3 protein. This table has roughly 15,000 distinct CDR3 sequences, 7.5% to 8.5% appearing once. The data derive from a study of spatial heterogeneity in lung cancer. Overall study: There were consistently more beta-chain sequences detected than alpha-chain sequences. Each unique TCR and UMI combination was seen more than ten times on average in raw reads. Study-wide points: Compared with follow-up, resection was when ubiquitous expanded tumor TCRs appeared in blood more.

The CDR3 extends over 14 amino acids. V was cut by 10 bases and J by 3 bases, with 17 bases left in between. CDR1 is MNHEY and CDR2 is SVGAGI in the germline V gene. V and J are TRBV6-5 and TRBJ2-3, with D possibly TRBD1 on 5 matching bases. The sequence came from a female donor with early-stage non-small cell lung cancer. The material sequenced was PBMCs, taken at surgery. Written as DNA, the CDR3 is TGTGCCATCGGAGACAGAAGTTGGACAGATACGCAGTATTTT. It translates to CAIGDRSWTDTQYF.